These 24 T cell receptor beta chains were sequenced from one sample in a study of cytomegalovirus exposure and HLA in healthy donors (dated by TCRdb to the late 2010s). Receptors were amplified or captured by the immunoSEQ multiplex PCR assay. The multiplex PCR relied on a mix of 60 forward primers for TCR Vbeta segments and 13 reverse primers for TCR Jbeta segments. TCRdb carries this immuneACCESS record with in-frame sequences only. Its versions omit some clonotypes, under half of them owing to an unresolved V gene in the studies checked, with the rest unexplained. In this sample the table shows 90,000 to 110,000 clones, under 90% of which occur a single time. The ten top clones hold roughly 2% of the sample. The sample comprised PBMCs. The receptors were gathered from a woman in her twenties or thirties in good health and CMV-seronegative.

CDR3 sequence: CSVKTFTGAGANVLTF. CDR3 in DNA: TGCAGCGTTAAAACCTTTACAGGGGCCGGGGCCAACGTCCTGACTTTC. The V gene is TRBV29-1, the J gene TRBJ2-6; the match to TRBD1 covers 7 bases. V was pared by 5 bases and J by 4 bases, with 11 bases of the junction left unmatched. CDR3 length equals 16 residues. Germline V CDR1 and CDR2: SQVTM, ANQGSEA.

CDR3 sequence reads: CASRPSGLNTGELFF. The CDR3 nucleotides read TGTGCCAGCCGACCTAGCGGACTCAACACCGGGGAGCTGTTTTTT. The rearrangement joins TRBV7-2 to TRBJ2-2; 7 bases fit TRBD2. This CDR3 contains 15 residues. Trimming removed 8 bases from V and 2 bases from J; junction bases left unmatched: 8. Germline CDR1 is SGHTA and CDR2 is FQGNSA.

The chain links TRBV27 to TRBJ2-5, with 9 bases fitting TRBD1. The J call is doubtful: the DNA matches TRBJ2-7 better. CDR3 length: 15 amino acids. Per the germline V gene, CDR1 is MNHEY and CDR2 is SMNVEV (reference sequence). This CDR3 reads CASSLTGGLSYEQYF. DNA for the CDR3: TGTGCCAGCAGCCTAACAGGGGGCCTCTCCTACGAGCAGTACTTC.

The chain joins TRBV6-5 to TRBJ1-2; 11 bases are a match to TRBD1. V dropped 5 bases and J dropped 8; count of bases not matched to a gene: 10. This CDR3 has 15 residues. Germline loops: CDR1 MNHEY, CDR2 SVGAGI. The CDR3 here is CASSPQGQGVRGYTF. DNA of the CDR3: TGTGCCAGCAGTCCTCAGGGACAGGGGGTACGAGGCTACACCTTC.

This clone was picked up a small number of times. The chain combines TRBV7-2 with TRBJ1-5; a weak D match, TRBD1 (5 bases). The CDR3 is 15 residues long. CDR1 is SGHTA, CDR2 FQGNSA, per germline. The V and J ends lost 0 bases and 7 bases respectively, with 13 bases between them. The CDR3 DNA reads TGTGCCAGCAGCTTAGCAGGTGGGGCAGGGCAGCCCCAGCATTTT. Translation: CASSLAGGAGQPQHF.

In DNA, the CDR3 is TGTGCCAGTAGCATCCAAACCCCAGGGCGTAATGGCTACACCTTC. As protein: CASSIQTPGRNGYTF. The gene calls are TRBV19 and TRBJ1-2; tentative D call: TRBD1 (5 bases). Trimming stripped 6 bases from V and 6 bases from J, with 20 bases between. Germline CDR1 reads LNHDA; CDR2 reads SQIVND (reference sequence). The length of the CDR3 is 15 residues. The whole variable domain, remainder taken from reference TRBV19 and TRBJ1-2, is DGGITQSPKYLFRKEGQNVTLSCEQNLNHDAMYWYRQDPGQGLRLIYYSQIVNDFQKGDIAEGYSVSREKKESFPLTVTSAQKNPTAFYLCASSIQTPGRNGYTFGSGTRLTVV.

The chain is built from TRBV6-5 and TRBJ2-5; D unresolved. Germline V gives CDR1 MNHEY, CDR2 SVGAGI. The CDR3 consists of 14 residues. The V gene lost 0 bases and the J gene lost 7 bases, with 12 bases spanning the gap. CDR3 amino acids: CASSYSDGRGTQYF. CDR3 sequence (DNA): TGTGCCAGCAGTTACTCTGACGGCCGAGGGACCCAGTACTTC.

The chain uses TRBV7-8 and TRBJ2-7, with a weak D call TRBD1 (6 bases). Per germline, CDR1 SGHVS and CDR2 FQNEAQ. V shed 4 bases and J shed 0 bases, with 16 bases lying between them. The CDR3 covers 16 residues. The CDR3 nucleotides are TGTGCCAGCAGCTCCAGTGGGGGCCGGAGCTCCTACGAGCAGTACTTC. Its translation: CASSSSGGRSSYEQYF.

The V gene is TRBV19, the J gene TRBJ2-6, with unresolved D. V dropped 5 bases and J dropped 0 bases, with 8 bases sitting between them. Germline CDR1 is LNHDA and CDR2 is SQIVND (reference sequence). The CDR3 spans 15 residues. The CDR3 here is CASSPRISGANVLTF. As DNA, the CDR3 is TGTGCCAGTAGTCCGAGAATCTCTGGGGCCAACGTCCTGACTTTC. The whole variable domain, filled in from reference TRBV19 and TRBJ2-6, reads DGGITQSPKYLFRKEGQNVTLSCEQNLNHDAMYWYRQDPGQGLRLIYYSQIVNDFQKGDIAEGYSVSREKKESFPLTVTSAQKNPTAFYLCASSPRISGANVLTFGAGSRLTVL.

V gene TRBV9 combines with J gene TRBJ1-2; possibly TRBD1 for D (5 bases). CDR1 and CDR2 (germline): SGDLS, YYNGEE. CDR3 length: 13 residues. The V end lost 5 bases, the J end lost 4 bases, and 12 bases lay between the germline ends. The CDR3 spells CASSLDRSYGYTF. CDR3 in DNA: TGTGCCAGCAGTCTTGACAGAAGCTATGGCTACACCTTC.

V and J are TRBV6-5 and TRBJ2-7; no reliable D call. In germline, CDR1 is MNHEY, CDR2 SVGAGI. This CDR3 has 13 residues. Between the trimmed V and J ends, which lost 6 bases and 0 bases, there was a span of 9 bases. CDR3 sequence: CASSSRSSYEQYF. Here the CDR3 DNA reads TGTGCCAGCAGCTCTAGGAGCTCCTACGAGCAGTACTTC.

As DNA, the CDR3 is TGTGCCAGCTCACCAACGGGACAGGGGTACACCGGGGAGCTGTTTTTT. Protein sequence: CASSPTGQGYTGELFF. This sequence joins TRBV18 and TRBJ2-2; 10 bases align to TRBD1. The CDR3 sequence is 16 residues long. The germline V gene encodes CDR1 KGHSH and CDR2 LQKENI. With 2 bases clipped from V and 3 bases from J, the junction kept 3 bases outside the gene matches.

J is TRBJ2-7 and V is TRBV7-2; D not resolved. Germline V lookup: CDR1 SGHTA, CDR2 FQGNSA. This CDR3 has 13 amino acids. Trimming stripped 2 bases from V and 3 bases from J, with 8 bases between. This CDR3 is CASSLLLYYEQYF. The CDR3 DNA is TGTGCCAGCAGCTTACTCCTTTACTACGAGCAGTACTTC.

The V call is TRBV6-5, the J call TRBJ1-1; maybe TRBD1 (5 bases). V lost 5 bases to trimming and J lost 8 bases, with 15 bases between them. CDR3 length equals 13 residues. Germline CDR1 is MNHEY and CDR2 is SVGAGI. The CDR3 DNA reads TGTGCCAGCAGTATAATGGGGGGGACCGAAGCTTTCTTT. Translation: CASSIMGGTEAFF.

The rearrangement joins TRBV28 to TRBJ2-7; TRBD1 matches 7 bases. From germline, CDR1 is MDHEN and CDR2 SYDVKM. The junction had 12 bases not matched to a gene; V was cut back by 6 bases and J by 4 bases. The CDR3 has 15 residues. The DNA of the CDR3 is TGTGCCAGCAGCGGCGGACAGACAGGGTTTTACGAGCAGTACTTC. Translated, it gives CASSGGQTGFYEQYF.

This clone was counted a single time. V is TRBV5-1 and J is TRBJ1-1, with D unresolved. CDR1 SGHRS and CDR2 YFSETQ come from the germline V gene. CDR3 length: 14 amino acids. Trimming left V 4 bases short and J 0 bases short, with 10 bases between. The CDR3 sequence is CASSISTVNTEAFF. CDR3 nucleotides: TGCGCCAGCAGCATCAGTACAGTGAACACTGAAGCTTTCTTT.

The genes are TRBV19 and TRBJ2-5, with D perhaps TRBD2 (6 bases). Germline V gene sequence: CDR1 LNHDA, CDR2 SQIVND (reference sequence). V was clipped by 3 bases and J by 1 base, with 12 bases between them. The CDR3 consists of 15 residues. CDR3 amino acids: CASSMQAGTQETQYF. CDR3 bases: TGTGCCAGTAGTATGCAAGCGGGTACCCAAGAGACCCAGTACTTC.

CDR3: CASSLGSGIGNQPQHF. In nucleotides, the CDR3 is TGTGCCAGCAGCTTAGGTTCGGGGATCGGCAATCAGCCCCAGCATTTT. The chain employs TRBV7-9 and TRBJ1-5; the D is unclear. Trimming removed 1 base from V and 2 bases from J, with 12 bases in between. Germline V gene data show CDR1 as SEHNR and CDR2 as FQNEAQ (reference sequence). The CDR3 extends over 16 amino acids.

This chain connects TRBV10-2 to TRBJ2-7; perhaps TRBD2 as D (5 bases). The CDR3 sequence is 12 residues long. Germline CDR1 is WSHSY and CDR2 is SAAADI. V lost 0 bases and J lost 9, with 9 bases in between. The CDR3 loop reads CASSESRGGQYF. CDR3 bases: TGCGCCAGCAGTGAGTCACGAGGAGGGCAGTACTTC.

The chain employs TRBV6-1 and TRBJ1-3, with unresolved D. Germline loops: CDR1 MNHNS, CDR2 SASEGT. The CDR3 loop spans 14 amino acids. Trimming pared 7 bases from V and 0 bases from J, leaving 10 bases between. The CDR3 bases are TGTGCCAGCACTCTGGGGAGCTCTGGAAACACCATATATTTT. It specifies CASTLGSSGNTIYF.

V usage is TRBV7-2 and J usage is TRBJ2-3, with a possible D match to TRBD2 (5 bases). Trimming pared 2 bases from V and 4 bases from J, leaving 10 bases between. Germline CDR1 SGHTA, CDR2 FQGNSA. The CDR3 covers 14 residues. The CDR3 sequence is CASSLFRGPDTQYF. The CDR3 DNA sequence: TGTGCCAGCAGCTTATTTCGAGGGCCAGATACGCAGTATTTT. The entire variable domain, with the rest obtained from reference TRBV7-2 and TRBJ2-3, is as follows: GAGVSQSPSNKVTEKGKDVELRCDPISGHTALYWYRQSLGQGLEFLIYFQGNSAPDKSGLPSDRFSAERTGGSVSTLTIQRTQQEDSAVYLCASSLFRGPDTQYFGPGTRLTVL.

In this sample, this clone turned up a few times. V is TRBV30 and J is TRBJ2-7; TRBD2 agrees at 12 bases. V dropped 6 bases and J dropped 1; count of bases not matched to a gene: 4. The CDR3 is 14 amino acids. Looked up from germline, CDR1 is GTSNPN and CDR2 is SVGIG (reference sequence). The CDR3 bases are TGTGCCTGCACTAGCGGGAGGTCATCCTACGAGCAGTACTTC. It encodes CACTSGRSSYEQYF.

The chain combines TRBV5-4 with TRBJ2-1, with D possibly being TRBD1 (5 bases). Germline CDR1 reads SGHNT; CDR2 reads YYREEE (reference sequence). V gave up 4 bases and J gave up 8 bases, with 19 bases separating them. The CDR3 extends over 15 amino acids. The CDR3 spells CASSLGRQTDDEQFF. CDR3 nucleotide sequence: TGTGCCAGCAGCCTTGGACGGCAGACAGACGATGAGCAGTTCTTC.

The rearrangement joins TRBV11-2 to TRBJ2-5, with 10 bases matching TRBD2. Germline-derived CDR1 and CDR2 are SGHAT and FQNNGV. This CDR3 has 17 residues. V lost 5 bases, J lost 3 bases, and 12 bases stayed unmatched. The CDR3 nucleotides are TGTGCCAGCAGCACAGGAACCCGAGGACTAGCGGAAGAGACCCAGTACTTC. Translation: CASSTGTRGLAEETQYF. The full variable domain, with the rest looked up from reference TRBV11-2 and TRBJ2-5, is EAGVAQSPRYKIIEKRQSVAFWCNPISGHATLYWYQQILGQGPKLLIQFQNNGVVDDSQLPKDRFSAERLKGVDSTLKIQPAKLEDSAVYLCASSTGTRGLAEETQYFGPGTRLLVL.